These 20 T cell receptor beta chains came from one sample sequenced in a study of Ad26.COV2.S vaccination and SARS-CoV-2 variants. Treatment specified: about 20 received Ad26.COV2.S at low or high dose, single or two shots; 5 received placebo; per-sample allocation not given. Sampling was done on day 63 after the first vaccine or placebo injection. Here immunoSEQ multiplex PCR was the method, and the copy in TCRdb shows in-frame clones only, minus some. The sample carries about 400,000 clones, 70% to 90% recorded once. Sequenced here: peripheral blood, sampled in a trial of Ad26.COV2.S vaccine versus placebo. The receptors derive from a person aged 18-60 years who received the Ad26.COV2.S COVID-19 vaccine or a placebo.

The sample holds one count of this clone. V gene TRBV5-1 combines with J gene TRBJ2-1; D tentatively fits TRBD1 or TRBD2 (5 bases each). Looked up from germline, CDR1 is SGHRS and CDR2 is YFSETQ. This CDR3 is 15 amino acids long. The ends were cut back, 0 bases at V and 3 bases at J, with 10 bases in the middle. This CDR3 reads CASSLVREIYNEQFF. CDR3 in DNA: TGCGCCAGCAGCTTGGTCAGGGAGATCTACAATGAGCAGTTCTTC.

The chain recombines TRBV30 with TRBJ1-3, with D unclear. V was shortened by 3 bases and J by 4 bases, with 10 bases between the two germline ends. The CDR3 totals 13 residues. CDR1 is GTSNPN, CDR2 SVGIG, per germline (reference sequence). The CDR3 loop is CAWSSGNGNTIYF. In nucleotides, the CDR3 is TGTGCCTGGAGCTCCGGAAACGGAAACACCATATATTTT.

The chain carries TRBV12-3 or TRBV12-4 and TRBJ1-6, with 7 bases lining up with TRBD1. J was trimmed by 11 bases and V by 7 bases; bases with no gene match: 8. The CDR3 has 13 amino acids. CDR3 residues: CASTDRVPAPLHF. The CDR3 region has the DNA TGTGCCAGCACCGACAGGGTTCCCGCACCCCTCCACTTT.

This clone has only one observation. The chain has TRBV7-9 and TRBJ2-1, with no clear D. The CDR3 loop spans 11 amino acids. Germline V gene lookup returns CDR1 SEHNR and CDR2 FQNEAQ (reference sequence). The V gene lost 5 bases and the J gene lost 10 bases, with 9 bases spanning the gap. The DNA of the CDR3 is TGTGCCAGCAGCCTTATCACGGAGCAGTTCTTC. It translates to CASSLITEQFF.

The chain joins TRBV5-6 to TRBJ1-6, with D possibly TRBD1 on 5 matching bases. This CDR3 has 14 amino acids. Trimming shortened V by 2 bases and J by 9 bases, and 12 bases separated the two germline ends. Germline V CDR1 and CDR2: SGHDT, YYEEEE. The CDR3 coding sequence is TGTGCCAGCAGCTTAAGGGGACGTTTTTCACCCCTCCACTTT. The encoded protein is CASSLRGRFSPLHF.

The chain is built from TRBV12-3 or TRBV12-4 and TRBJ2-3; the D is unclear. The CDR3 length is 12 residues. Between the trimmed V and J ends, which lost 6 bases and 5 bases, there was a span of 9 bases. CDR3 sequence: CASRRTQDTQYF. DNA of the CDR3: TGTGCCAGCAGACGGACGCAAGATACGCAGTATTTT.

The J gene is TRBJ1-6, the V gene TRBV6-5; 8 bases map to TRBD1. The CDR3 extends over 14 amino acids. V lost 0 bases, J lost 11 bases, and 3 bases stayed unmatched. The germline gives CDR1 MNHEY, CDR2 SVGAGI. The CDR3 bases are TGTGCCAGCAGTTACTCCAGGGGGCGTGCACCCCTCCACTTT. Amino acid sequence: CASSYSRGRAPLHF.

This chain joins TRBV29-1 and TRBJ2-3; 8 positions agree with TRBD2. There are 15 residues in the CDR3. Germline values: CDR1 SQVTM, CDR2 ANQGSEA. V was clipped by 5 bases and J by 3 bases; unmatched bases: 10. The CDR3: CSVLSWRGATDTQYF. The DNA of the CDR3 is TGCAGCGTTCTTAGTTGGCGGGGGGCAACAGATACGCAGTATTTT.

The V gene is TRBV4-1, the J gene TRBJ1-2; possibly TRBD1 for D (5 bases). Germline loops: CDR1 MGHRA, CDR2 YSYEKL. V dropped 6 bases and J dropped 4 bases, with 12 bases sitting between them. This CDR3 is built from 13 residues. CDR3 amino acids: CASRHQGGYGYTF. The CDR3 region has the DNA TGCGCCAGCAGGCACCAGGGTGGCTATGGCTACACCTTC.

The chain is built from TRBV30 and TRBJ1-3; D gene uncertain. CDR1 is GTSNPN and CDR2 is SVGIG in the germline V gene (reference sequence). CDR3 length equals 14 residues. The germline V and J ends were trimmed by 4 bases and 0 bases, with 10 bases remaining between them. CDR3 in DNA: TGTGCCTGGAACCCGGGGTACTCTGGAAACACCATATATTTT. Amino acids: CAWNPGYSGNTIYF. Looking up the rest from reference TRBV30 and TRBJ1-3 gives the full variable domain: SQTIHQWPATLVQPVGSPLSLECTVEGTSNPNLYWYRQAAGRGLQLLFYSVGIGQISSEVPQNLSASRPQDRQFILSSKKLLLSDSGFYLCAWNPGYSGNTIYFGEGSWLTVV.

CDR3 in amino acids: CASSMDRASIGPQHF. CDR3 bases: TGTGCCAGTAGTATGGACAGGGCTAGTATCGGGCCCCAGCATTTT. The V gene is TRBV19, the J gene TRBJ1-5; 8 bases agree with TRBD1. Germline V gene data show CDR1 as LNHDA and CDR2 as SQIVND (reference sequence). V trimming: 3 bases; J trimming: 9 bases; junction bases outside the gene matches: 10. The CDR3 has 15 amino acids.

This clone was counted a single time. The CDR3 DNA follows: TGTGCCAGCAGCACCCGGGACGGCCTTGCCTACGAGCAGTACTTC. Encoded protein: CASSTRDGLAYEQYF. The genes are TRBV13 and TRBJ2-7; TRBD1 or TRBD2 may be the D gene (5 bases each). V dropped 5 bases and J dropped 2 bases, with 16 bases sitting between them. The CDR3 totals 15 residues. CDR1 and CDR2 (germline): PRHDT, FYEKMQ (reference sequence).

The chain combines TRBV13 with TRBJ2-2; TRBD1 agrees at 8 bases. Losses at the gene ends were 3 bases for V and 10 bases for J; bases not matched to a gene: 1. The CDR3 loop spans 12 amino acids. CDR1 PRHDT and CDR2 FYEKMQ come from the germline V gene (reference sequence). Here the CDR3 reads CASSLQGAELFF. CDR3 nucleotide sequence: TGTGCCAGCAGCTTGCAGGGGGCGGAGCTGTTTTTT.

This rearrangement joins TRBV27 to TRBJ2-2, with unresolved D. The CDR3 sequence is 13 residues long. V was trimmed by 2 bases and J by 5 bases, leaving 6 bases between them. The germline gives CDR1 MNHEY, CDR2 SMNVEV (reference sequence). The CDR3 DNA reads as TGTGCCAGCAGTTTAAGAGTGACCGGGGAGCTGTTTTTT. Translated: CASSLRVTGELFF.

The CDR3 spells CASSPVSSLPYNEQFF. The CDR3 coding sequence is TGTGCCAGCAGCCCCGTGAGTAGCCTCCCGTACAATGAGCAGTTCTTC. V gene TRBV5-4 combines with J gene TRBJ2-1; D gene uncertain. The CDR3 runs to 16 residues. Germline V CDR1 and CDR2: SGHNT, YYREEE (reference sequence). V lost 4 bases and J 4 bases, leaving 18 bases between the germline ends. Together with reference TRBV5-4 and TRBJ2-1, the CDR3 gives the full variable domain: ETGVTQSPTHLIKTRGQQVTLRCSSQSGHNTVSWYQQALGQGPQFIFQYYREEENGRGNFPPRFSGLQFPNYSSELNVNALELDDSALYLCASSPVSSLPYNEQFFGPGTRLTVL.

This chain joins TRBV19 and TRBJ1-5; D is uncertain. Between the trimmed V and J ends, which lost 5 bases and 7 bases, there was a span of 18 bases. The CDR3 spans 15 residues. Germline CDR1 reads LNHDA; CDR2 reads SQIVND (reference sequence). The CDR3 nucleotides are TGTGCCAGTAGTCCAAGCGCGGGCGGCGGCCAGCCCCAGCATTTT. This codes for CASSPSAGGGQPQHF.

This clone was seen a handful of times. The J gene is TRBJ2-3, the V gene TRBV30; D assignment may be TRBD1 or TRBD2 (6 bases each). The germline CDR1 and CDR2 sequences are GTSNPN and SVGIG (reference sequence). V shed 0 bases and J shed 0 bases, with 10 bases lying between them. The CDR3 contains 15 residues. CDR3 region: CAWSVGGTSTDTQYF. In DNA, the CDR3 is TGTGCCTGGAGTGTAGGGGGGACTAGCACAGATACGCAGTATTTT.

The V call is TRBV6-2 or TRBV6-3, the J call TRBJ2-1; 9 nucleotides agree with TRBD2. Germline V CDR1 and CDR2: MNHEY, SVGEGT. This CDR3 region has 15 residues. The junction had 9 bases not matched to a gene; V was cut back by 6 bases and J by 6 bases. The chain's CDR3 is CASSLSGGPPNEQFF. In nucleotides, the CDR3 is TGTGCCAGCAGCCTTAGCGGGGGCCCCCCCAATGAGCAGTTCTTC.

V gene TRBV11-1 combines with J gene TRBJ2-5, with D unclear. Looked up from germline, CDR1 is SGHAT and CDR2 is FQDESV (reference sequence). Trimming stripped 5 bases from V and 5 bases from J, with 15 bases between. The CDR3 consists of 14 residues. CDR3 sequence reads: CASSREPSDETQYF. As DNA, the CDR3 is TGTGCCAGCAGCCGAGAGCCCTCCGATGAGACCCAGTACTTC.

The chain uses TRBV7-7 and TRBJ2-3; D is unresolved. The germline V gene encodes CDR1 SSHAT and CDR2 FNYEAQ (reference sequence). There are 13 residues in the CDR3. V gave up 1 base and J gave up 4 bases, with 6 bases separating them. The CDR3 sequence: CASSLDLADTQYF. CDR3 in DNA: TGTGCCAGCAGCTTAGACCTAGCAGATACGCAGTATTTT.